The 15 T cell receptor beta chains in this list originate from one sample, sequenced in a study of T cells after yellow fever vaccination. TCRdb called the 5' RACE reads again in MiXCR, with one record for every CDR3 protein. The top ten clones hold 17% of a sample with 300,000 to 450,000 distinct CDR3 sequences, approximately 8% of them seen once. Sequences were derived from PBMCs, sampled roughly 46 days after the first yellow fever vaccination. Receptor source: a man younger than 30 who received the YFV17D yellow fever vaccine.

The chain couples TRBV6-4 to TRBJ2-5, with D possibly TRBD1 on 6 matching bases. Trimming took off 6 bases at V and 7 bases at J, with 15 bases between the two ends. Germline V gives CDR1 MRHNA, CDR2 SNTAGT. This CDR3 comprises 13 residues. The CDR3 coding sequence is TGTGCCAGCAGCCCGGGACACGGAGGGACCCAGTACTTC. It specifies CASSPGHGGTQYF.

This clonotype was detected a few times. The rearrangement uses TRBV7-2 and TRBJ2-1; TRBD2 matches at 14 bases. Germline values: CDR1 SGHTA, CDR2 FQGNSA. This CDR3 has 15 amino acids. V trimming: 6 bases; J trimming: 9 bases; junction bases outside the gene matches: 7. In nucleotides, the CDR3 is TGTGCCAGCAGTCCTCGACTAGCGGGGGGGGGTGAGCAGTTCTTC. This sequence encodes CASSPRLAGGGEQFF.

The chain employs TRBV7-7 and TRBJ2-1, with 11 bases lining up with TRBD2. This CDR3 contains 15 residues. Germline V gene sequence: CDR1 SSHAT, CDR2 FNYEAQ (reference sequence). The trim removed 5 bases at V and 6 bases at J, leaving 6 bases unmatched. This CDR3 reads CASSRTSGGSNEQFF. The DNA of the CDR3 is TGTGCCAGCAGCCGTACTAGCGGGGGAAGCAATGAGCAGTTCTTC.

This chain connects TRBV27 to TRBJ2-7; no reliable D call. The CDR3 totals 11 residues. The V gene's germline CDR1 is MNHEY and CDR2 SMNVEV (reference sequence). Trimming pared 7 bases from V and 3 bases from J, leaving 7 bases between. This CDR3 reads CASTGRYEQYV. The CDR3 coding sequence is TGTGCCAGCACAGGACGCTACGAGCAGTACGTC.

This clonotype was recorded a few times. This chain links TRBV4-2 with TRBJ2-2; TRBD1 matches 8 bases. Losses at the gene ends were 5 bases for V and 4 bases for J; bases not matched to a gene: 3. The length of the CDR3 is 14 residues. Germline V lookup: CDR1 LGHNA, CDR2 YNFKEQ. The CDR3 DNA reads as TGTGCCAGCAGCTTCACAGGGGGCACCGGGGAGCTGTTTTTT. Translation gives CASSFTGGTGELFF.

This sequence joins TRBV6-4 and TRBJ2-3; perhaps D is TRBD1 or TRBD2 (7 bases each). This CDR3 contains 14 residues. The ends were cut back, 8 bases at V and 3 bases at J, with 15 bases in the middle. Germline-derived CDR1 and CDR2 are MRHNA and SNTAGT. The CDR3 sequence is CASAHRGGTDTQYF. CDR3 DNA sequence: TGTGCCAGCGCCCACAGGGGAGGGACAGATACGCAGTATTTT.

This clonotype was found a few times. This chain joins TRBV12-3 or TRBV12-4 and TRBJ2-2, with D possibly TRBD1 on 5 matching bases. The CDR3 spans 13 residues. V shed 7 bases and J shed 5 bases, with 11 bases lying between them. The CDR3, as DNA: TGTGCCAGCACTAAGGGGTGGACCGGGGAGCTGTTTTTT. Translated: CASTKGWTGELFF.

V gene TRBV7-2 combines with J gene TRBJ1-2; possible D gene TRBD1, 5 bases. CDR3 length equals 12 residues. Germline CDR1 SGHTA, CDR2 FQGNSA. V gave up 8 bases and J gave up 5 bases, with 12 bases separating them. The CDR3 sequence is CASSNEGYGYTF. The CDR3 DNA sequence: TGTGCCAGCTCAAACGAGGGGTATGGCTACACCTTC.

This clonotype has just a few counts. The chain employs TRBV7-2 and TRBJ2-5; D tentatively fits TRBD1 or TRBD2 (5 bases each). The CDR3 is 15 amino acids. Trimming stripped 5 bases from V and 2 bases from J, with 15 bases between. The germline V gene has CDR1 SGHTA and CDR2 FQGNSA. Written as DNA, the CDR3 is TGTGCCAGCAGCACCGATCGGGACGTTCAAGAGACCCAGTACTTC. Residues: CASSTDRDVQETQYF. Looking up the rest from reference TRBV7-2 and TRBJ2-5 gives the full variable domain: GAGVSQSPSNKVTEKGKDVELRCDPISGHTALYWYRQSLGQGLEFLIYFQGNSAPDKSGLPSDRFSAERTGGSVSTLTIQRTQQEDSAVYLCASSTDRDVQETQYFGPGTRLLVL.

The chain links TRBV5-5 to TRBJ1-1; D not certain. The CDR3 has 15 residues. Trimming took off 0 bases at V and 0 bases at J, with 9 bases between the two ends. The V gene's germline CDR1 is SGHKS and CDR2 YYEKEE (reference sequence). The CDR3 nucleotides read TGTGCCAGCAGCTTGGCCAGGACGGTGAACACTGAAGCTTTCTTT. This gives the protein CASSLARTVNTEAFF.

This clonotype has only a few counts. Here the CDR3 DNA reads TGTGCCAGCAGCCAAGCAGGTAGCGGGGAGGTAGATACGCAGTATTTT. It encodes CASSQAGSGEVDTQYF. The chain carries TRBV4-2 and TRBJ2-3; TRBD2 matches at 8 bases. V shed 1 base and J 5 bases; nucleotides not matched to a gene: 8. The CDR3 is made up of 16 amino acids. Germline assignment: CDR1 LGHNA and CDR2 YNFKEQ.

This clonotype turned up a few times. The V gene is TRBV21-1, the J gene TRBJ1-3. TRBV21-1 is a recognized pseudogene. The CDR3 length is 8 residues. This CDR3 reads CASIPKEF. CDR3 coding DNA: TGTGCCAGCATCCCAAAAGAATTT.

This chain connects TRBV18 to TRBJ2-3; the D gene is possibly TRBD2 (6 bases). Per germline, CDR1 KGHSH and CDR2 LQKENI. The V and J ends lost 3 bases and 5 bases respectively, with 12 bases between them. The CDR3 loop spans 14 amino acids. The CDR3 reads CASSPETRGDTQYF. Written as DNA, the CDR3 is TGTGCCAGCTCACCGGAGACTAGGGGAGATACGCAGTATTTT.

This chain links TRBV6-5 with TRBJ2-7; 12 bases fit TRBD2. Losses at the gene ends were 0 bases for V and 0 bases for J; bases not matched to a gene: 9. CDR1 and CDR2 (germline): MNHEY, SVGAGI. The CDR3 loop spans 19 amino acids. Here the CDR3 DNA reads TGTGCCAGCAGTTACTCAGGACTAGCGGGGACAGCTGACTCCTACGAGCAGTACTTC. The encoded protein is CASSYSGLAGTADSYEQYF.

This clonotype showed up just a few times. This chain joins TRBV18 and TRBJ1-1; no firm D call. The germline V gene encodes CDR1 KGHSH and CDR2 LQKENI. This CDR3 has 16 residues. Trimming removed 4 bases from V and 0 bases from J, with 15 bases in between. The CDR3 nucleotides read TGTGCCAGCTCACTCGGAGTGGGTCGGATGAACACTGAAGCTTTCTTT. Encoded protein: CASSLGVGRMNTEAFF.